Shown below are 22 T cell receptor beta chains from a single sample sequenced in a study of spatial heterogeneity in lung cancer (dated by TCRdb to the late 2010s). The library was made by 5' RACE. Sequencing used a NextSeq 500. TCRdb's own reprocessing of the public reads used fastp at Q25 and MiXCR and kept productive beta chains. Every CDR3 protein is listed once, alongside the most common genes and DNA of its rows. This sample gives 9,000 to 10,000 distinct CDR3 sequences in total; 20% to 25% of them show up just once. The top ten constitute 3.9% of the sample. Reading the label with the study, this specimen's time point is: blood at routine non-recurrence follow-up after resection. Sequencing was performed on PBMCs, taken at follow-up. The origin of the receptors is a female donor with early-stage non-small cell lung cancer.

This clonotype was seen more than once but under ten times. The J gene is TRBJ2-5, the V gene TRBV7-2, with no clear D. Trimming shortened V by 1 base and J by 3 bases, and 15 bases separated the two germline ends. The CDR3 totals 16 residues. Germline CDR1 SGHTA, CDR2 FQGNSA. The DNA for the CDR3 is TGTGCCAGCAGCTTAGAGTTAGGGCGGCCTGAAGAGACCCAGTACTTC. Its translation: CASSLELGRPEETQYF.

This clonotype appeared a few times. This chain links TRBV18 with TRBJ2-1; no firm D call. Trimming removed 1 base at V and 1 base at J, with 8 bases between. Germline loops: CDR1 KGHSH, CDR2 LQKENI. This CDR3 spans 15 amino acids. CDR3 region: CASSPRSPSYNEQFF. Here the CDR3 DNA reads TGTGCCAGCTCACCACGGTCTCCTTCCTACAATGAGCAGTTCTTC. Variable domain in full (rest from reference TRBV18 and TRBJ2-1): NAGVMQNPRHLVRRRGQEARLRCSPMKGHSHVYWYRQLPEEGLKFMVYLQKENIIDESGMPKERFSAEFPKEGPSILRIQQVVRGDSAAYFCASSPRSPSYNEQFFGPGTRLTVL.

V gene TRBV30 combines with J gene TRBJ1-6; D uncertain. V lost 8 bases to trimming and J lost 7 bases, with 12 bases between them. The germline V gene encodes CDR1 GTSNPN and CDR2 SVGIG (reference sequence). CDR3 length: 12 residues. CDR3 bases: TGTGCCGGGGTTCGGGGAAATTCACCCCTCCACTTT. It is translated as CAGVRGNSPLHF.

This clonotype was picked up one time. The rearrangement links TRBV20-1 to TRBJ2-1, with D unresolved. This CDR3 is 13 amino acids long. V lost 7 bases and J 4 bases, leaving 14 bases between the germline ends. Per the germline V gene, CDR1 is DFQATT and CDR2 is SNEGSKA (reference sequence). The DNA of the CDR3 is TGCAGTGTGGCGCTTCTGGGTTACAATGAGCAGTTCTTC. It codes for CSVALLGYNEQFF.

This clonotype was picked up a small number of times. CDR3 in DNA: TGTGCCAGCAGCCCAACAGGGCCGAACACCGGGGAGCTGTTTTTT. It translates to CASSPTGPNTGELFF. J is TRBJ2-2 and V is TRBV7-9; the D gene is possibly TRBD1 (6 bases). The CDR3 spans 15 residues. Germline V gene data show CDR1 as SEHNR and CDR2 as FQNEAQ (reference sequence). Trimming removed 5 bases at V and 0 bases at J, with 10 bases between.

There are a few counts of this clonotype. The rearrangement links TRBV20-1 to TRBJ1-6, with D uncertain. The CDR3 contains 17 residues. The germline V gene has CDR1 DFQATT and CDR2 SNEGSKA (reference sequence). V shed 3 bases and J shed 7 bases, with 22 bases lying between them. This CDR3 is CSASERDWYDPNSPLHF. In DNA, the CDR3 is TGCAGTGCTAGTGAGAGGGATTGGTATGATCCAAATTCACCCCTCCACTTT.

This clonotype was counted between two and nine times. The chain has TRBV24-1 and TRBJ2-1; 11 nucleotides match TRBD2. The junction had 6 bases not matched to a gene; V was cut back by 3 bases and J by 6 bases. The germline V gene encodes CDR1 KGHDR and CDR2 SFDVKD. The CDR3 extends over 16 amino acids. In DNA form, the CDR3 reads TGTGCCACCAGTGATACCGGGACTAGCGGCGTCAATGAGCAGTTCTTC. Amino acids: CATSDTGTSGVNEQFF.

The genes are TRBV19 and TRBJ2-2; maybe TRBD1 (6 bases). The ends were cut back, 4 bases at V and 0 bases at J, with 12 bases in the middle. Germline loops: CDR1 LNHDA, CDR2 SQIVND (reference sequence). The CDR3 is 16 amino acids. In nucleotides, the CDR3 is TGTGCCAGTAGTAGACAGACAGGCGCGAACACCGGGGAGCTGTTTTTT. Its translation is CASSRQTGANTGELFF. Based on the CDR3 plus reference TRBV19 and TRBJ2-2, the full variable domain is DGGITQSPKYLFRKEGQNVTLSCEQNLNHDAMYWYRQDPGQGLRLIYYSQIVNDFQKGDIAEGYSVSREKKESFPLTVTSAQKNPTAFYLCASSRQTGANTGELFFGEGSRLTVL.

The gene calls are TRBV29-1 and TRBJ1-5, with D maybe TRBD1 (6 bases). The CDR3 extends over 15 amino acids. The V gene lost 6 bases and the J gene lost 5 bases, with 20 bases spanning the gap. Germline CDR1 reads SQVTM; CDR2 reads ANQGSEA. CDR3 amino acids: CSVRPGTRGDQPQHF. The CDR3 DNA follows: TGCAGCGTCCGCCCCGGGACCAGGGGCGATCAGCCCCAGCATTTT.

There are a few counts of this clonotype. The chain has TRBV10-3 and TRBJ2-5; D perhaps matches TRBD2 (7 bases). CDR3 length: 17 amino acids. Germline V lookup: CDR1 ENHRY, CDR2 SYGVKD. With 0 bases removed from V and 1 base from J, the gap between germline ends came to 15 bases. The chain's CDR3 is CAISESSGGTSQETQYF. In DNA, the CDR3 is TGTGCCATCAGTGAGTCATCGGGGGGCACCTCCCAAGAGACCCAGTACTTC.

This clonotype was counted a few times. The V call is TRBV7-2, the J call TRBJ2-5, with D possibly being TRBD2 (5 bases). Per germline, CDR1 SGHTA and CDR2 FQGNSA. The V and J ends lost 3 bases and 7 bases respectively, with 15 bases between them. CDR3 length: 14 amino acids. The CDR3 DNA reads as TGTGCCAGCAGCTTGAGCCGTCCCGAGGGGACCCAGTACTTC. Amino acids: CASSLSRPEGTQYF.

The genes are TRBV9 and TRBJ2-1; TRBD1 aligns across 7 bases. This CDR3 contains 12 residues. The J segment lost 9 bases and the V segment lost 5 bases, leaving 5 bases of the junction unmatched. Germline V gene lookup returns CDR1 SGDLS and CDR2 YYNGEE. This chain's CDR3 is CASRDRTGEQFF. The CDR3 nucleotides are TGTGCCAGCAGGGACAGGACGGGTGAGCAGTTCTTC.

This clonotype was seen a few times. This chain links TRBV3-1 with TRBJ2-5; TRBD1 aligns across 9 bases. Losses at the gene ends were 4 bases for V and 7 bases for J; bases not matched to a gene: 4. CDR3 size: 13 residues. The germline V gene encodes CDR1 LGHDT and CDR2 YNNKEL (reference sequence). The CDR3 loop reads CASSPRQGGTQYF. As DNA, the CDR3 is TGTGCCAGCAGCCCCAGACAGGGGGGGACCCAGTACTTC.

The genes are TRBV7-2 and TRBJ2-1; the match to TRBD2 covers 16 bases. CDR1 is SGHTA and CDR2 is FQGNSA in the germline V gene. V lost 2 bases, J lost 9 bases, and 13 bases stayed unmatched. The CDR3 covers 19 residues. CDR3 in amino acids: CASSLRAGTSGRALREQFF. CDR3 sequence (DNA): TGTGCCAGCAGCTTAAGGGCCGGGACTAGCGGGAGGGCCCTACGTGAGCAGTTCTTC.

This chain uses TRBV20-1 with TRBJ2-3; 9 positions agree with TRBD2. V lost 5 bases and J lost 4; bases outside the gene matches: 7. Germline CDR1 reads DFQATT; CDR2 reads SNEGSKA (reference sequence). The CDR3 sequence is 14 residues long. The CDR3 spells CSAASGEWSDTQYF. In DNA, the CDR3 is TGCAGTGCTGCTAGCGGGGAGTGGTCAGATACGCAGTATTTT.

The chain has TRBV2 and TRBJ2-1, with TRBD1 as a possible D gene (5 bases). Germline CDR1 SNHLY, CDR2 FYNNEI. The CDR3 loop spans 13 amino acids. V lost 3 bases and J 2 bases, leaving 5 bases between the germline ends. The CDR3 here is CASSEDTYNEQFF. DNA of the CDR3: TGTGCCAGCAGTGAGGACACCTACAATGAGCAGTTCTTC.

This chain joins TRBV7-2 and TRBJ2-2; either TRBD1 or TRBD2 may supply D (5 bases each). V lost 1 base, J lost 3 bases, and 9 bases lay in between. Per the germline V gene, CDR1 is SGHTA and CDR2 is FQGNSA. This CDR3 is 15 amino acids long. CDR3 nucleotides: TGTGCCAGCAGCTTAGTGGGACCCGACACCGGGGAGCTGTTTTTT. Its protein is CASSLVGPDTGELFF.

The J gene is TRBJ2-2, the V gene TRBV6-1; D gene ambiguous. Germline CDR1 MNHNS, CDR2 SASEGT. Trimming stripped 3 bases from V and 1 base from J, with 9 bases between. This CDR3 comprises 15 residues. CDR3 residues: CASSEFEQNTGELFF. CDR3 in DNA: TGTGCCAGCAGTGAGTTTGAACAGAACACCGGGGAGCTGTTTTTT.

The chain combines TRBV20-1 with TRBJ2-1; TRBD2 aligns across 12 bases. The V segment lost 5 bases and the J segment 15 bases; nucleotides outside the gene matches: 14. The CDR3 runs 14 residues. Germline V lookup: CDR1 DFQATT, CDR2 SNEGSKA (reference sequence). The CDR3 reads CSAPSGRDGLDRFF. The CDR3, as DNA: TGCAGTGCTCCTAGCGGGAGGGACGGTCTGGATAGGTTCTTC.

This chain joins TRBV28 and TRBJ2-5; the D is unclear. Germline CDR1 and CDR2: MDHEN and SYDVKM. The CDR3 runs to 13 residues. V lost 3 bases and J lost 1, with 6 bases in between. The CDR3 DNA reads TGTGCCAGCAGTTTGCCTGCCCAAGAGACCCAGTACTTC. As protein: CASSLPAQETQYF. Complete variable domain (other parts from reference TRBV28 and TRBJ2-5): DVKVTQSSRYLVKRTGEKVFLECVQDMDHENMFWYRQDPGLGLRLIYFSYDVKMKEKGDIPEGYSVSREKKERFSLILESASTNQTSMYLCASSLPAQETQYFGPGTRLLVL.

The V gene is TRBV5-1, the J gene TRBJ1-4, with 9 nucleotides matching TRBD1. Losses at the gene ends were 2 bases for V and 6 bases for J; bases not matched to a gene: 2. Germline values: CDR1 SGHRS, CDR2 YFSETQ. The CDR3 contains 14 residues. The CDR3 region is CASSFTGGDEKLFF. The DNA for the CDR3 is TGCGCCAGCAGCTTTACAGGGGGCGATGAAAAACTGTTTTTT.

This clonotype ranks as medium-sized. The chain has TRBV7-8 and TRBJ1-5; D remains ambiguous. Germline CDR1 SGHVS, CDR2 FQNEAQ. With 8 bases removed from V and 3 bases from J, the gap between germline ends came to 20 bases. The CDR3 runs 16 residues. CDR3 coding DNA: TGTGCCAGCGGACCGCCAATCGGGAGGTCCAATCAGCCCCAGCATTTT. Amino acids: CASGPPIGRSNQPQHF.